One TCR beta chain is described in this entry. Antigen unknown. The record originates from a study of monozygotic twins with inflammatory bowel disease. Regarding the study as a whole: Reduced clonotype sharing with other individuals was observed in IBD patients relative to healthy twins, especially with disease activity. Immunosuppressive treatment differences may have increased patient repertoire variability.

Using the 5' RACE reads, TCRdb records one entry per CDR3 protein without DNA. The sample holds around 450,000 distinct CDR3 sequences. This CDR3 is built from 13 residues. In germline, CDR1 is DFQATT, CDR2 SNEGSKA (reference sequence). Sequencing used blood. The genes are TRBV20-1 and TRBJ1-1; the D gene TCRdb calls, TRBD1, cannot be checked with no DNA. The receptor's source is a human donor with ulcerative colitis or Crohn's disease, or a healthy co-twin of an affected twin (not recorded which). CDR3 in amino acids: CSARQQGNTEAFF.